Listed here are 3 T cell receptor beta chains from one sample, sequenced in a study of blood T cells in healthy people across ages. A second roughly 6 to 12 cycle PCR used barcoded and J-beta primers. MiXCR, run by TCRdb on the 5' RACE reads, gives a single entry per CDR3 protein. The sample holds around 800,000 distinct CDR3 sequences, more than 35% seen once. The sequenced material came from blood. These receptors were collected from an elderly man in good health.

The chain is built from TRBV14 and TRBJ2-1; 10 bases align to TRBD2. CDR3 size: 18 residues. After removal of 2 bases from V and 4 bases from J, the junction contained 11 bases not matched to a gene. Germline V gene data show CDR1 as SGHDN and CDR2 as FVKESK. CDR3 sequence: CASSQSRASGRVYNEQFF. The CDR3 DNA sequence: TGTGCCAGCAGCCAATCTCGGGCTAGCGGGAGAGTTTACAATGAGCAGTTCTTC.

The CDR3 DNA follows: TGCAGTGCTAGAGATTACCTCCGGGCGGGTGAAAAACTGTTTTTT. Its translation is CSARDYLRAGEKLFF. The chain has TRBV20-1 and TRBJ1-4; D gene unclear. CDR1 and CDR2 from the germline V gene are DFQATT and SNEGSKA (reference sequence). With 0 bases removed from V and 7 bases from J, the gap between germline ends came to 15 bases. This CDR3 spans 15 amino acids.

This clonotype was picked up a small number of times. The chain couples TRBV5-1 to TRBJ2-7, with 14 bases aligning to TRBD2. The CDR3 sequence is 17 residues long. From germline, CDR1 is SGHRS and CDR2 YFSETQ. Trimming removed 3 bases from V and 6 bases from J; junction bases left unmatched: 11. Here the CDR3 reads CASSYLGLAGVQGEQYF. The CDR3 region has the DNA TGCGCCAGCAGCTACCTGGGACTAGCGGGAGTTCAAGGCGAGCAGTACTTC.